Listed below are T cell receptor beta chains from one sample, sequenced in a study of T cells after yellow fever vaccination. In TCRdb, the 5' RACE reads were re-called with MiXCR into one record per CDR3 protein. The sample includes almost 600,000 distinct CDR3 sequences, approximately 13% of them seen just once. Sequences were derived from PBMCs, sampled on the day of the yellow fever booster vaccination. Source of these receptors: a man under 40 who received the YFV17D yellow fever vaccine. CDR3s include the opening cysteine and the closing phenylalanine or tryptophan. The order of the fields is V gene, D gene, clone size, J gene, CDR3 DNA, CDR3 protein. D genes are given only for firm matches. Only part of the rows carry a size: once, few, many, or a class if the clone is expanded.

v_gene: TRBV7-2
d_gene: TRBD1
abundance: many
j_gene: TRBJ1-1
CDR3nt: TGTGCCAGCAGCCCAGGGGGGGGTGAAGCTTTCTTT
CDR3aa: CASSPGGGEAFF

v_gene: TRBV2
d_gene: NA
abundance: NA
j_gene: TRBJ2-1
CDR3nt: TGTGCCAGCCGTGGTAACAATGAGCAGTTCTTC
CDR3aa: CASRGNNEQFF

v_gene: TRBV3-1
d_gene: NA
abundance: NA
j_gene: TRBJ2-2
CDR3nt: TGTGCCAGCAGCCAGGCTACTAGAACCGGGGAGCTGTTTTTT
CDR3aa: CASSQATRTGELFF

v_gene: TRBV20-1
d_gene: NA
abundance: NA
j_gene: TRBJ2-7
CDR3nt: TGCAGTGCTAGACCGACATACGAGCAGTACTTC
CDR3aa: CSARPTYEQYF

v_gene: TRBV18
d_gene: TRBD2
abundance: NA
j_gene: TRBJ2-1
CDR3nt: TGTGCCAGCTCACCACGGGTAGCGGGAGACCCTCTAAGGAATGAGCAGTTCTTC
CDR3aa: CASSPRVAGDPLRNEQFF

v_gene: TRBV7-9
d_gene: TRBD2
abundance: NA
j_gene: TRBJ2-1
CDR3nt: TGTGCCAGCAGCTTAGCGGATAGCGGGTTTTACAATGAGCAGTTCTTC
CDR3aa: CASSLADSGFYNEQFF

v_gene: TRBV14
d_gene: NA
abundance: NA
j_gene: TRBJ2-1
CDR3nt: TGTGCCGGCAGCCAAGGTGGGGGGATCAATGAGCAGTTCTTC
CDR3aa: CAGSQGGGINEQFF

v_gene: TRBV9
d_gene: TRBD1
abundance: NA
j_gene: TRBJ1-4
CDR3nt: TGTGCCAGCAGCGTATCAGGGGGAAAGGAAAAACTGTTTTTT
CDR3aa: CASSVSGGKEKLFF

v_gene: TRBV20-1
d_gene: NA
abundance: many
j_gene: TRBJ2-2
CDR3nt: TGCAGTGCTAGAGATTTCGGAGCGAACACCGGGGAGCTGTTTTTT
CDR3aa: CSARDFGANTGELFF

v_gene: TRBV27
d_gene: NA
abundance: NA
j_gene: TRBJ2-7
CDR3nt: TGTGCCAGCAGTCCGGGACCCCACGAGCAGTACTTC
CDR3aa: CASSPGPHEQYF

v_gene: TRBV7-9
d_gene: TRBD1
abundance: few
j_gene: TRBJ1-3
CDR3nt: TGTGCCAGCAGCAAGGGGACAGCTGGAAACACCATATATTTT
CDR3aa: CASSKGTAGNTIYF

v_gene: TRBV6-5
d_gene: TRBD2
abundance: NA
j_gene: TRBJ2-1
CDR3nt: TGTGCCAGCAGTTTACGGGGACTAGGGACCAATGAGCAGTTCTTC
CDR3aa: CASSLRGLGTNEQFF

v_gene: TRBV7-9
d_gene: TRBD2
abundance: few
j_gene: TRBJ2-7
CDR3nt: TGTGCCAGCAGCTTAGGTGCGGGAGGTGGCGAGCAGTACTTC
CDR3aa: CASSLGAGGGEQYF

v_gene: TRBV10-3
d_gene: NA
abundance: NA
j_gene: TRBJ2-2
CDR3nt: TGTGCCATCAGTGGGGTTCTGAACACCGGGGAGCTGTTTTTT
CDR3aa: CAISGVLNTGELFF

v_gene: TRBV7-2
d_gene: NA
abundance: few
j_gene: TRBJ2-2
CDR3nt: TGTGCCAGCAGCTTGAGAGGGACACCGAACACCGGGGAGCTGTTTTTT
CDR3aa: CASSLRGTPNTGELFF

v_gene: TRBV7-2
d_gene: TRBD2
abundance: few
j_gene: TRBJ2-1
CDR3nt: TGTGCCAGCAGCACGGGGACTAGCTCAATGTACAATGAGCAGTTCTTC
CDR3aa: CASSTGTSSMYNEQFF

v_gene: TRBV12-3/TRBV12-4
d_gene: NA
abundance: NA
j_gene: TRBJ1-5
CDR3nt: TGTGCCAGCAGTTTTTCCTCCCAGCCCCAGCATTTT
CDR3aa: CASSFSSQPQHF

v_gene: TRBV24-1
d_gene: NA
abundance: NA
j_gene: TRBJ2-2
CDR3nt: TGTGCCACCAGGGCAACAGGGTTGAACACCGGGGAGCTGTTTTTT
CDR3aa: CATRATGLNTGELFF

v_gene: TRBV30
d_gene: TRBD1
abundance: NA
j_gene: TRBJ1-6
CDR3nt: TGTGCCTGGAGTAGCGCGGGGACAGGGAGTTTCGCCGGTAATTCACCCCTCCACTTT
CDR3aa: CAWSSAGTGSFAGNSPLHF

v_gene: TRBV29-1
d_gene: TRBD1
abundance: NA
j_gene: TRBJ2-7
CDR3nt: TGCAGCGTTGGCTGGGACAGGTCCTACGAGCAGTACTTC
CDR3aa: CSVGWDRSYEQYF

v_gene: TRBV10-3
d_gene: TRBD1
abundance: few
j_gene: TRBJ2-7
CDR3nt: TGTGCCATCAGTGAGGGGACAGGGGGCGAGCAGTACTTC
CDR3aa: CAISEGTGGEQYF

v_gene: TRBV12-3/TRBV12-4
d_gene: TRBD2
abundance: NA
j_gene: TRBJ2-2
CDR3nt: TGTGCCAGCAGAGTCACTAGCGGGAGTTCCGGGGAGCTGTTTTTT
CDR3aa: CASRVTSGSSGELFF

v_gene: TRBV7-2
d_gene: TRBD1
abundance: NA
j_gene: TRBJ2-1
CDR3nt: TGTGCCAGCAGCTTAAGAATCCGGGACAGGGGTATTGAGCAGTTCTTC
CDR3aa: CASSLRIRDRGIEQFF

v_gene: TRBV7-2
d_gene: NA
abundance: few
j_gene: TRBJ2-7
CDR3nt: TGTGCCAGCAGCCTCCCTGACAGGAGATCCTACGAGCAGTACTTC
CDR3aa: CASSLPDRRSYEQYF

v_gene: TRBV20-1
d_gene: NA
abundance: NA
j_gene: TRBJ2-5
CDR3nt: TGCAGTGCTAGAGATCGCCGGGGCGGGGAGACCCAGTACTTC
CDR3aa: CSARDRRGGETQYF